The source of this T cell receptor (beta chain) is a study of identical twins. One entry per CDR3 protein, called by TCRdb with MiXCR from the 5' RACE reads. The table lists 550,000 to 700,000 distinct CDR3 sequences, more than 9% of them singletons, with approximately 3% in the top ten. Whole-study findings and limits: The more abundant beta clonotypes in cord blood had fewer insertions, and memory repertoires did not show this.

With 4 bases removed from V and 6 bases from J, the gap between germline ends came to 10 bases. The CDR3 runs 14 residues. Germline loops: CDR1 ENHRY, CDR2 SYGVKD. This clonotype was detected ten times or more. What it binds is unknown. This same sample was also taken into another study, of yellow fever vaccine responses in identical twins.

This clonotype originated in a woman under 30 in good health. The chain is built from TRBV10-3 and TRBJ1-6; D is perhaps TRBD1 (6 bases). The sequencing input was PBMCs. CDR3 loop: CAISGRDTNSPLHF. In DNA, the CDR3 is TGTGCCATCAGTGGACGGGACACTAATTCACCCCTCCACTTT.